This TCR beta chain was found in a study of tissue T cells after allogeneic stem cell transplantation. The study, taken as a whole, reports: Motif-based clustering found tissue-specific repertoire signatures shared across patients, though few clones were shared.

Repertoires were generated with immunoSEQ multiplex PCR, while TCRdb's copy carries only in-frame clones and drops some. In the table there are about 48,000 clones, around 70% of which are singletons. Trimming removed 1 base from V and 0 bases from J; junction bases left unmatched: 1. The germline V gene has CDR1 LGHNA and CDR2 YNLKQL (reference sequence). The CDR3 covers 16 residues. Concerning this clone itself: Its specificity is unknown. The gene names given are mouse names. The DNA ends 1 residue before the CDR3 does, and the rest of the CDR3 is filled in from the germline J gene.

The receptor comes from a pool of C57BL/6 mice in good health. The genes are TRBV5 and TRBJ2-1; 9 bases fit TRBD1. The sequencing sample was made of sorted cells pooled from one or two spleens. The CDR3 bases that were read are TGTGCCAGCAGCCAAGGACAGGGGGATAACTATGCTGAGCAGTTC. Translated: CASSQGQGDNYAEQF. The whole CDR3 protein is CASSQGQGDNYAEQFF.